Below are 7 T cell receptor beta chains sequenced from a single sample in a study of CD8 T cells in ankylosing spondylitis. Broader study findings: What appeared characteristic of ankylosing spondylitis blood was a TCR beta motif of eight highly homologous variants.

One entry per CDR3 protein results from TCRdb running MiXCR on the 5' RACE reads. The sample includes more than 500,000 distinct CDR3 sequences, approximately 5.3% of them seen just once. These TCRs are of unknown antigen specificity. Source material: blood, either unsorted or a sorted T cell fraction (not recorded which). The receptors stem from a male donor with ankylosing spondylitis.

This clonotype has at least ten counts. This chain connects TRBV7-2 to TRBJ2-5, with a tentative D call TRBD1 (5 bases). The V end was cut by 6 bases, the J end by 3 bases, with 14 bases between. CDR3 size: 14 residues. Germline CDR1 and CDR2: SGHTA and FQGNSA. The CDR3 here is CASREMQGKETQYF. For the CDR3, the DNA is TGTGCCAGCAGAGAAATGCAGGGCAAAGAGACCCAGTACTTC.

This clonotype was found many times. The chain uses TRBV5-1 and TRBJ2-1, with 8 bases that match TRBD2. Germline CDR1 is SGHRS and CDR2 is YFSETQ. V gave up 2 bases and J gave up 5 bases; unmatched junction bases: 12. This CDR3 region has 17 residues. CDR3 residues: CASSFDNREGIHNEQFF. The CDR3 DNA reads TGCGCCAGCAGCTTTGATAATCGGGAGGGCATCCACAATGAGCAGTTCTTC.

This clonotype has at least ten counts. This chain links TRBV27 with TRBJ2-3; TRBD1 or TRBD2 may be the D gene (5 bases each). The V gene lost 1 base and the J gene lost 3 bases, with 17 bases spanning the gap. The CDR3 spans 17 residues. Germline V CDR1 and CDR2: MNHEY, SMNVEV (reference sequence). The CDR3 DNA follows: TGTGCCAGCAGTTTATTGGGACCCCCCGAGGATACAGATACGCAGTATTTT. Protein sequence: CASSLLGPPEDTDTQYF.

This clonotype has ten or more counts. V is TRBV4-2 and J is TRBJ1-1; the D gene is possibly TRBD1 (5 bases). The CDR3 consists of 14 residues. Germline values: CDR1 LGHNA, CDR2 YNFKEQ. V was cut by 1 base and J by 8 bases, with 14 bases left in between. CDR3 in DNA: TGTGCCAGCAGCCAAGCAGGGACTCCCGAGGAAGCTTTCTTT. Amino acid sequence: CASSQAGTPEEAFF.

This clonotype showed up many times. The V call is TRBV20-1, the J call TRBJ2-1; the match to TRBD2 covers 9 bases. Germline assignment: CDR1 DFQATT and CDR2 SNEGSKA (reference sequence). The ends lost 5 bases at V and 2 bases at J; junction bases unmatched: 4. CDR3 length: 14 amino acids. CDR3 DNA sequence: TGCAGTGCTTCAGCGGGGGGAACCTACAATGAGCAGTTCTTC. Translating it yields CSASAGGTYNEQFF.

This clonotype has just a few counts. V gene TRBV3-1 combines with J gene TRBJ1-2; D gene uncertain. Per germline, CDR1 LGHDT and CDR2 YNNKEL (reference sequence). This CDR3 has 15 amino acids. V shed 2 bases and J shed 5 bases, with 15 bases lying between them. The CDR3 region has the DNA TGTGCCAGCAGCCAATTAATACGGGAGGGATATGGCTACACCTTC. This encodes CASSQLIREGYGYTF.

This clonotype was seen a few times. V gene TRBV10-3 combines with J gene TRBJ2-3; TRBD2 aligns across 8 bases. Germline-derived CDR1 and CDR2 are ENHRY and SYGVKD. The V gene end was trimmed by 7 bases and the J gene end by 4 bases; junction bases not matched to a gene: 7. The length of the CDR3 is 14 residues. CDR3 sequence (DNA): TGTGCCATCATGGGGCGGGGGGCCTCAGATACGCAGTATTTT. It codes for CAIMGRGASDTQYF.